What follows are 9 T cell receptor beta chains derived from one specimen sequenced in a study of cytomegalovirus exposure and HLA in healthy donors. TCRdb's table, derived via immunoSEQ multiplex PCR, lists solely in-frame clones and lacks some. Among tens of thousands of clones listed, approximately 93% were seen once. Sequences were obtained from PBMCs. These receptor sequences come from a woman between 25 and 40 years old in good health and CMV-seropositive.

In DNA form, the CDR3 reads TGTGCCAGCAGCCGCGAACAGGGGGCCGAAGCTTTCTTT. Encoded protein: CASSREQGAEAFF. V and J are TRBV14 and TRBJ1-1; 9 bases are a match to TRBD1. The CDR3 has 13 amino acids. CDR1 and CDR2 from the germline V gene are SGHDN and FVKESK. V gave up 4 bases and J gave up 8 bases; unmatched junction bases: 5.

The genes are TRBV6-6 and TRBJ2-7; 10 bases are a match to TRBD2. CDR3 length equals 16 residues. Per the germline V gene, CDR1 is MNHNY and CDR2 is SVGAGI (reference sequence). The trim removed 2 bases at V and 4 bases at J, leaving 8 bases unmatched. CDR3 DNA: TGTGCCAGCAGTTACAGCCTAGCGGGAGATTTTTACGAGCAGTACTTC. This encodes CASSYSLAGDFYEQYF.

This sequence joins TRBV19 and TRBJ2-7, with 8 bases that match TRBD2. V dropped 5 bases and J dropped 7; count of bases not matched to a gene: 13. This CDR3 comprises 15 residues. Per germline, CDR1 LNHDA and CDR2 SQIVND (reference sequence). CDR3 nucleotides: TGTGCCAGTAGTCGAACAGCAGCGGGAGTGGGAGAGCAGTACTTC. This codes for CASSRTAAGVGEQYF.

J is TRBJ1-3 and V is TRBV5-4; D is perhaps TRBD1 (6 bases). Trimming took 4 bases from V and 4 from J, leaving 6 bases between them. CDR3 length equals 12 residues. From germline, CDR1 is SGHNT and CDR2 YYREEE (reference sequence). CDR3 sequence (DNA): TGTGCCAGCAGCGGACAGGGAAACACCATATATTTT. It yields the protein CASSGQGNTIYF.

The chain combines TRBV9 with TRBJ2-7; 9 bases align to TRBD1. CDR3 length equals 15 residues. The V gene end was trimmed by 0 bases and the J gene end by 4 bases; junction bases not matched to a gene: 5. Germline loops: CDR1 SGDLS, CDR2 YYNGEE. Here the CDR3 reads CASSVADRGEYEQYF. CDR3 bases: TGTGCCAGCAGCGTAGCTGACAGGGGGGAATACGAGCAGTACTTC.

V is TRBV30 and J is TRBJ2-1; D not certain. Trimming left V 2 bases short and J 10 bases short, with 15 bases between. This CDR3 spans 13 amino acids. Germline values: CDR1 GTSNPN, CDR2 SVGIG (reference sequence). Written as DNA, the CDR3 is TGTGCCTGGAGTACGGGTCTCCCAAGGGAGCAGTTCTTC. Protein: CAWSTGLPREQFF.

The V and J genes are TRBV9 and TRBJ2-7; TRBD2 matches at 8 bases. This CDR3 spans 15 amino acids. V shed 0 bases and J 0 bases; nucleotides not matched to a gene: 2. The germline V gene encodes CDR1 SGDLS and CDR2 YYNGEE. The CDR3 DNA reads TGTGCCAGCAGCGTAGATAGCGGGACCTCCTACGAGCAGTACTTC. It translates to CASSVDSGTSYEQYF.

The rearrangement uses TRBV15 and TRBJ2-3; 8 bases are a match to TRBD1. V trimming: 1 base; J trimming: 0 bases; junction bases outside the gene matches: 6. The CDR3 has 17 amino acids. CDR1 and CDR2 from the germline V gene are LNHNV and YYDKDF (reference sequence). CDR3 residues: CATSRGKGQASTDTQYF. The CDR3 DNA sequence: TGTGCCACCAGCAGAGGCAAGGGACAGGCTAGCACAGATACGCAGTATTTT.

The rearrangement uses TRBV7-9 and TRBJ2-7; a weak D match, TRBD2 (5 bases). Trimming left V 3 bases short and J 3 bases short, with 9 bases between. This CDR3 is built from 13 residues. The germline gives CDR1 SEHNR, CDR2 FQNEAQ (reference sequence). The CDR3 DNA follows: TGTGCCAGCAGCTTCGAGGGCAACTACGAGCAGTACTTC. Its translation is CASSFEGNYEQYF.